This T cell receptor beta chain originates from a study of blood T cell repertoires in COVID-19. About the study: Sites across the United States, Italy and Spain contributed samples from acute and convalescent COVID-19. Sample material is recorded as cDNA or gDNA derived from T cells, B-cell-depleted T cells, or PBMCs.

Profiled with immunoSEQ multiplex PCR; TCRdb holds only in-frame clones, not every one. The sample holds a few hundred thousand clones; about 83% are singletons and the top ten take around 1.5%. The material sequenced was peripheral blood. The TCR originated in a woman aged 50 to 60 with acute or convalescent COVID-19.

The CDR3 DNA follows: TGTGCCATCAAGATACAGGGGGGAAATTCACCCCTCCACTTT. Its translation: CAIKIQGGNSPLHF. The chain joins TRBV10-3 to TRBJ1-6, with 8 nucleotides matching TRBD1. The junction had 6 bases not matched to a gene; V was cut back by 7 bases and J by 7 bases. The CDR3 extends over 14 amino acids. CDR1 and CDR2 from the germline V gene are ENHRY and SYGVKD.